What follows are 5 T cell receptor beta chains derived from one specimen sequenced in a study of cytomegalovirus exposure and HLA in healthy donors. TCRdb's copy holds only in-frame clones and misses some; the assay was immunoSEQ multiplex PCR. The table records over 75,000 clones, more than 75% of them present only once. The specimen sequenced was PBMCs. These receptors came from a man under 40 in good health and CMV-seronegative.

The chain carries TRBV6-1 and TRBJ2-1, with TRBD2 matching 8 bases. Germline CDR1 and CDR2: MNHNS and SASEGT. CDR3 size: 15 residues. V was pared by 7 bases and J by 5 bases, with 10 bases of the junction left unmatched. CDR3: CASTHYHSGNNEQFF. Here the CDR3 DNA reads TGTGCCAGCACCCATTACCATAGCGGGAACAATGAGCAGTTCTTC.

The rearrangement joins TRBV2 to TRBJ1-2; 8 bases match TRBD1. The germline CDR1 and CDR2 sequences are SNHLY and FYNNEI. V lost 7 bases, J lost 0 bases, and 7 bases stayed unmatched. This CDR3 is built from 15 residues. The CDR3 sequence: CASKAGGVPNYGYTF. Written as DNA, the CDR3 is TGTGCCAGCAAGGCAGGGGGCGTTCCTAACTATGGCTACACCTTC.

The chain has TRBV28 and TRBJ2-3, with 8 bases fitting TRBD2. V shed 5 bases and J 2 bases; nucleotides not matched to a gene: 6. The CDR3 spans 15 residues. CDR1 MDHEN and CDR2 SYDVKM come from the germline V gene. The CDR3 region has the DNA TGTGCCAGCAGTGACGGGGGGGCCAACACAGATACGCAGTATTTT. Protein: CASSDGGANTDTQYF.

The chain combines TRBV28 with TRBJ1-2, with TRBD1 matching over 7 bases. From germline, CDR1 is MDHEN and CDR2 SYDVKM. Trimming removed 3 bases from V and 5 bases from J; junction bases left unmatched: 18. The CDR3 length is 18 residues. CDR3 nucleotide sequence: TGTGCCAGCAGTTTGGAGAGGGGACAGAAGTGGGGAGATTATGGCTACACCTTC. Translated, it gives CASSLERGQKWGDYGYTF.

This clone was observed a few times. The chain couples TRBV27 to TRBJ1-2; D is unclear. V was trimmed by 8 bases and J by 7 bases, leaving 14 bases between them. This CDR3 contains 12 residues. Germline V gene sequence: CDR1 MNHEY, CDR2 SMNVEV (reference sequence). CDR3 sequence reads: CASRTTAGGYTF. The CDR3 DNA reads TGTGCCAGCCGCACTACTGCGGGTGGCTACACCTTC.